The next 6 T cell receptor beta chains were all read from a single sample in a study of blood T cell repertoires in COVID-19. Repertoires were generated with immunoSEQ multiplex PCR, while TCRdb's copy carries only in-frame clones and drops some. Of some 280,000 clones in the sample, 70% to 90% were seen once. Sample: peripheral blood. The receptor set was obtained from a woman between 50 and 59 years old with active or convalescent COVID-19.

A remark on this clone: At one of its ends the junction is not consistent with the germline gene, which may arise from a read error. Within the sample, other DNA sequences also encode this same CDR3. The chain joins TRBV10-3 to TRBJ1-2; possibly TRBD1 for D (6 bases). The germline CDR1 and CDR2 sequences are ENHRY and SYGVKD. This CDR3 is built from 15 residues. The CDR3 DNA sequence: TGTGCCATCACCAGGACAGAAGAAGGTCCGAATGGCTACACCTTT. Its protein is CAITRTEEGPNGYTF.

V gene TRBV10-1 combines with J gene TRBJ2-1, with D possibly TRBD1 on 5 matching bases. CDR3 size: 14 residues. Trimming took off 0 bases at V and 5 bases at J, with 8 bases between the two ends. Germline V gives CDR1 WNHNN, CDR2 SYGVQD (reference sequence). The CDR3 DNA is TGCGCCAGCAGTGAGTCAGCCAGGGACAATGAGCAGTTCTTC. Its protein is CASSESARDNEQFF.

Comments on this clone: The identical CDR3 is also encoded by other nucleotide sequences in the sample. This rearrangement joins TRBV6-2 or TRBV6-3 to TRBJ2-1; no clear D. Trimming shortened V by 2 bases and J by 0 bases, and 8 bases separated the two germline ends. The CDR3 has 15 amino acids. CDR1 is MNHEY, CDR2 SVGEGT, per germline. The CDR3 DNA follows: TGTGCCAGCAGTTACACCCCGGTCTCCTACAATGAGCAGTTCTTC. This sequence encodes CASSYTPVSYNEQFF.

The chain couples TRBV29-1 to TRBJ1-1, with TRBD1 matching over 8 bases. Germline CDR1 reads SQVTM; CDR2 reads ANQGSEA. The CDR3 is 13 residues long. J lost 4 bases, V lost 4 bases, and 5 bases had no gene match. The CDR3 nucleotides are TGCAGCGTTGGGACAGGGATAGGCACTGAAGCTTTCTTT. Amino acids: CSVGTGIGTEAFF.

The chain recombines TRBV6-5 with TRBJ2-7, with TRBD1 matching over 8 bases. Germline V gene lookup returns CDR1 MNHEY and CDR2 SVGAGI. The CDR3 runs to 15 residues. The trim removed 4 bases at V and 1 base at J, leaving 6 bases unmatched. CDR3 amino acids: CASSSRRTGSYEQYF. For the CDR3, the DNA is TGTGCCAGCAGTTCCCGTAGGACAGGGTCCTACGAGCAGTACTTC.

The rearrangement links TRBV27 to TRBJ2-6, with D possibly TRBD1 on 6 matching bases. Germline lookup yields CDR1 MNHEY and CDR2 SMNVEV (reference sequence). This CDR3 comprises 16 residues. The V gene lost 6 bases and the J gene lost 2 bases, with 14 bases spanning the gap. CDR3: CASRRNRDTGANVLTF. The CDR3 DNA is TGTGCCAGCAGGCGGAACAGGGACACTGGGGCCAACGTCCTGACTTTC. Drawing the rest from reference TRBV27 and TRBJ2-6, the complete variable domain is EAQVTQNPRYLITVTGKKLTVTCSQNMNHEYMSWYRQDPGLGLRQIYYSMNVEVTDKGDVPEGYKVSRKEKRNFPLILESPSPNQTSLYFCASRRNRDTGANVLTFGAGSRLTVL.